Reported below is one T cell receptor beta chain. This sample is drawn from a study of cytomegalovirus exposure and HLA in healthy donors. Germline V gene lookup returns CDR1 SGHRS and CDR2 YFSETQ. V gave up 4 bases and J gave up 6 bases, with 17 bases separating them. The CDR3 is 16 residues long. TCRdb keeps only in-frame clones here, not all; method: immunoSEQ multiplex PCR. The sample holds about 360,000 clones, 86% seen once. The chain couples TRBV5-1 to TRBJ1-6; weak D call: TRBD1 (6 bases). This clonotype was sampled from a woman between 18 and 29 years old in good health and CMV-seronegative. Specimen: PBMCs. The CDR3 reads CASSAGTSVPNSPLHF. The CDR3 DNA follows: TGCGCCAGCAGCGCTGGGACAAGCGTTCCTAATTCACCCCTCCACTTT.